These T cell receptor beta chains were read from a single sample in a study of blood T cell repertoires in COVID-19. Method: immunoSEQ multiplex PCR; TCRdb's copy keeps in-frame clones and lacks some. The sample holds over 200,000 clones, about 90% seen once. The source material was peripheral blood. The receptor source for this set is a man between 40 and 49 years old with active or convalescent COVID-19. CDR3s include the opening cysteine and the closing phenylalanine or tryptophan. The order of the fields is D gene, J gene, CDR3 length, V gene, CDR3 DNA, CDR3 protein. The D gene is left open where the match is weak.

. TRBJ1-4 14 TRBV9 TGTGCCAGCAGCGTTGGGGGGGCGCAAGAAAAACTGTTTTTT CASSVGGAQEKLFF
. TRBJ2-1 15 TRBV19 TGTGCCAGTAGTATGCTTGGCGGGCCCTACAATGAGCAGTTCTTC CASSMLGGPYNEQFF
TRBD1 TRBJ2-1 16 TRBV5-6 TGTGCCAGCAGCTTCCGGACAGGGAGTGCCTACAATGAGCAGTTCTTC CASSFRTGSAYNEQFF
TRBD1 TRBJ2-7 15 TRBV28 TGTGCCAGCAGTTCCGGGACAGCCTCCTCCTACGAGCAGTACTTC CASSSGTASSYEQYF
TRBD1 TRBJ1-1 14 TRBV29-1 TGCAGCGTGAGGGGACAGGACAAGGGTTTAGAAGCTTTCTTT CSVRGQDKGLEAFF
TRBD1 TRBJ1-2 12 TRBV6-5 TGTGCCAGCAGTCGACAGGGATTTGGCTACACCTTC CASSRQGFGYTF
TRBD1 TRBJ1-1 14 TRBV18 TGTGCCAGCTCGTCGGGACAGCCGAACACTGAAGCTTTCTTT CASSSGQPNTEAFF
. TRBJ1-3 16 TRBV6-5 TGTGCCAGCAGTTACTCTAGGAGCGCCTCTGGAAACACCATATATTTT CASSYSRSASGNTIYF
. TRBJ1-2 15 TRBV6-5 TGTGCCAGCAGGATTTATAGAGACGGGAGCTATGGCTACACCTTC CASRIYRDGSYGYTF
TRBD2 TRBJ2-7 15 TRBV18 TGTGCCAGCTCACACGGACTAGCGGGAACCTACGAGCAGTACTTC CASSHGLAGTYEQYF
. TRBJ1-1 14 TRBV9 TGTGCCAGCAGCGCCCAGCTACAGGGACTAGAAGCTTTCTTT CASSAQLQGLEAFF
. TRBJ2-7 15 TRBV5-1 TGCGCCAGCAGCTTGGCAGCCGACTATTACTACGAGCAGTACTTC CASSLAADYYYEQYF
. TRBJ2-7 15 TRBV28 TGTGCCAGCAGTTTATATCGTGGCAGTTCCTACGAGCAGTACTTC CASSLYRGSSYEQYF
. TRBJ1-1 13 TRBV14 TGTGCCAGCAGCCCTCCGGACAGTACTGAAGCTTTCTTT CASSPPDSTEAFF
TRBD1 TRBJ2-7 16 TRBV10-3 TGTGCCATCAGTGATCCCGGGACAGGGACATCCTACGAGCAGTACTTC CAISDPGTGTSYEQYF
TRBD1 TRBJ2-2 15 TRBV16 TGTGCCAGCAGCCAAAACAGGGGGAGAACCGGGGAGCTGTTTTTT CASSQNRGRTGELFF
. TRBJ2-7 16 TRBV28 TGTGCCAGCAGTTTCTCCTTCCCTGGGAGCTCCTACGAGCAGTACTTC CASSFSFPGSSYEQYF